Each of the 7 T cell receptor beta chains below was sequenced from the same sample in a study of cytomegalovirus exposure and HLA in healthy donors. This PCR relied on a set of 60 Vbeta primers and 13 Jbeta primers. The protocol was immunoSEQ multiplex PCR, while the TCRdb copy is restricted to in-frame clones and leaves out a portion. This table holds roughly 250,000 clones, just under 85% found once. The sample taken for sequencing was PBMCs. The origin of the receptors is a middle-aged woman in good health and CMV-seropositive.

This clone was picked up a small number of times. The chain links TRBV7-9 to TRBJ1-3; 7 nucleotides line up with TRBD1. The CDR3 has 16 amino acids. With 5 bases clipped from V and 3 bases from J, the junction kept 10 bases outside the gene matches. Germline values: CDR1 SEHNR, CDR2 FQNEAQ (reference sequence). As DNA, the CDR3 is TGTGCCAGCAGCCCAGACAGGGAAGTATATGGAAACACCATATATTTT. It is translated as CASSPDREVYGNTIYF.

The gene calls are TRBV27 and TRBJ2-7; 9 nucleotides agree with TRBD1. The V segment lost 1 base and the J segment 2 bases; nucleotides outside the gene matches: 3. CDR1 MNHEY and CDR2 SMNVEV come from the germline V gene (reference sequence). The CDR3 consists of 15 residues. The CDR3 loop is CASSLWGTGPYEQYF. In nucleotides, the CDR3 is TGTGCCAGCAGTTTATGGGGGACAGGGCCCTACGAGCAGTACTTC.

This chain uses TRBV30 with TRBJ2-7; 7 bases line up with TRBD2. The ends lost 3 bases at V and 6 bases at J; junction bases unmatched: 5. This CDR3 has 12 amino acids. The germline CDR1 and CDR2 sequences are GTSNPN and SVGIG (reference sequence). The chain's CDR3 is CAWRPRGGEQYF. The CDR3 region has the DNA TGTGCCTGGAGGCCCCGCGGGGGCGAGCAGTACTTC. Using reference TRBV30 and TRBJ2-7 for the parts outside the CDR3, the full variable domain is SQTIHQWPATLVQPVGSPLSLECTVEGTSNPNLYWYRQAAGRGLQLLFYSVGIGQISSEVPQNLSASRPQDRQFILSSKKLLLSDSGFYLCAWRPRGGEQYFGPGTRLTVT.

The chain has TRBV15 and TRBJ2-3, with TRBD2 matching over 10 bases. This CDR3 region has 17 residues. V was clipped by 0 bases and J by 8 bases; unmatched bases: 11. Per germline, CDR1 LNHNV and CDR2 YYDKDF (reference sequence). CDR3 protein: CATSRETSGASRGTQYF. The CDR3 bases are TGTGCCACCAGCAGAGAAACTAGCGGGGCTTCGCGGGGTACGCAGTATTTT. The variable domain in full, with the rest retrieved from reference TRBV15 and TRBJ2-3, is DAMVIQNPRYQVTQFGKPVTLSCSQTLNHNVMYWYQQKSSQAPKLLFHYYDKDFNNEADTPDNFQSRRPNTSFCFLDIRSPGLGDTAMYLCATSRETSGASRGTQYFGPGTRLTVL.

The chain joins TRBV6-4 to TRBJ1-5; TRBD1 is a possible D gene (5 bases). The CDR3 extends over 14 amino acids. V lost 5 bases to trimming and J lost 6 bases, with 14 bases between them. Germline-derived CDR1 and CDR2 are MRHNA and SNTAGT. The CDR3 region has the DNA TGTGCCAGCAGTAAACCCAGGGTGTCTCAGCCCCAGCATTTT. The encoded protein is CASSKPRVSQPQHF.

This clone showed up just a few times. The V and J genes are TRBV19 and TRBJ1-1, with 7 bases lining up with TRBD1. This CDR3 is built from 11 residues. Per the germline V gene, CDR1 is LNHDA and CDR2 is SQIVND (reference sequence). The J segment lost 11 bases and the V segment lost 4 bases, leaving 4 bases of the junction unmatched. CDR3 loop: CASSTGGRAFF. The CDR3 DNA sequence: TGTGCCAGTAGTACAGGGGGTAGGGCTTTCTTT.

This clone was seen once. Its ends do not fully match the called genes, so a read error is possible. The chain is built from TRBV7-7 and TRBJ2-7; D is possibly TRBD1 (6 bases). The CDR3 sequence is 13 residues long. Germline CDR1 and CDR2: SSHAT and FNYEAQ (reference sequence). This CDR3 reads CASSPGAGYEQYF. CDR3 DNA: TGTGCTAGCAGCCCAGGGGCTGGCTACGAGCAGTACTTC.